The 5 T cell receptor beta chains in this list originate from one sample, sequenced in a study of blood T cell repertoires in COVID-19. Sequencing was performed with immunoSEQ multiplex PCR; in TCRdb, only in-frame clones are kept and a portion is missing. The data hold 30,000 or so clones, with 80% to 90% observed a single time. The sequenced sample was peripheral blood. Receptors were obtained from a woman older than 75 with active or convalescent COVID-19.

V usage is TRBV18 and J usage is TRBJ2-6; D gene ambiguous. The CDR3 is 19 amino acids. Germline CDR1 and CDR2: KGHSH and LQKENI. The V end was cut by 5 bases, the J end by 0 bases, with 20 bases between. The CDR3 sequence: CASSDGLFPYISGANVLTF. CDR3 nucleotides: TGTGCCAGCTCAGATGGGCTGTTTCCCTACATCTCTGGGGCCAACGTCCTGACTTTC.

This chain links TRBV3-1 (or the pseudogene TRBV3-2) with TRBJ2-1, with 8 positions matching TRBD1. Germline V CDR1 and CDR2: LGHDT, YNNKEL (reference sequence). Germline trimming cut 7 bases from V and 3 bases from J; bases unmatched to any gene: 26. This CDR3 is 21 amino acids long. The CDR3 DNA reads as TGTGCCAGCACCCACGGGCCCTTTGGGGCAGGGGGCTCCGGGTTCTACAATGAGCAGTTCTTC. Protein: CASTHGPFGAGGSGFYNEQFF.

The V and J genes are TRBV2 and TRBJ1-4, with TRBD1 matching 8 bases. V shed 6 bases, J shed 8 bases, and the junction held 2 bases outside the gene matches. Germline assignment: CDR1 SNHLY and CDR2 FYNNEI. CDR3 length: 12 residues. The DNA for the CDR3 is TGTGCCAGCAGGACAGGGGAGGAAAAACTGTTTTTT. Translating gives CASRTGEEKLFF.

The chain combines TRBV6-2 or TRBV6-3 with TRBJ1-3; the match to TRBD1 covers 8 bases. The CDR3 spans 17 residues. V dropped 5 bases and J dropped 0; count of bases not matched to a gene: 9. Germline CDR1 MNHEY, CDR2 SVGEGT. CDR3 DNA: TGTGCCAGCAGTAAATCTCCGGGACAGGTCTCTGGAAACACCATATATTTT. Its translation: CASSKSPGQVSGNTIYF.

This clone was seen once. The gene calls are TRBV4-3 and TRBJ2-1, with 8 nucleotides matching TRBD2. V trimming: 5 bases; J trimming: 12 bases; junction bases outside the gene matches: 9. The CDR3 runs to 13 residues. CDR1 and CDR2 (germline): LGHNA, YSLEER. CDR3 DNA: TGCGCCAGCAGCTCTAATCCAGGACTAGCGCAGTTCTTC. Protein product: CASSSNPGLAQFF.